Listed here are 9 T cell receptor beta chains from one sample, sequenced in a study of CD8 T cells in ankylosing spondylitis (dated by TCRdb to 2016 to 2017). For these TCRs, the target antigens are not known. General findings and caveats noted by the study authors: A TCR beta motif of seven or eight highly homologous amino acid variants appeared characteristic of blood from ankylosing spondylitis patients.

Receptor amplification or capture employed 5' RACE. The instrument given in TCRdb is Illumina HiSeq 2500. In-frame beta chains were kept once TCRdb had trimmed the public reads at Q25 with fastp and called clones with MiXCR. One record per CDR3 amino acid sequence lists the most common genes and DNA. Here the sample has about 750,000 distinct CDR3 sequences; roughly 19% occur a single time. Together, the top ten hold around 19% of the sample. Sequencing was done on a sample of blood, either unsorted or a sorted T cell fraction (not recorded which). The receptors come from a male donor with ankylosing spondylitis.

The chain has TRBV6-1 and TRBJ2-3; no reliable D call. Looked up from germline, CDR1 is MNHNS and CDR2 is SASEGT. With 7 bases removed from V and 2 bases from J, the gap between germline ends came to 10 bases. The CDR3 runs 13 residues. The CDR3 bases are TGTGCCAGCACCAGAGCCGTCACAGATACGCAGTATTTT. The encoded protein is CASTRAVTDTQYF.

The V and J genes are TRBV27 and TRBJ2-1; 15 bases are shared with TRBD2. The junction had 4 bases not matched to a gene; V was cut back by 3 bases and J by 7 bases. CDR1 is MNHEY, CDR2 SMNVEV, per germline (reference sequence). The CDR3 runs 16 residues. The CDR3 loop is CASSFGLAGGPNEQFF. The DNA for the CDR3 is TGTGCCAGCAGTTTCGGACTAGCGGGGGGGCCGAATGAGCAGTTCTTC.

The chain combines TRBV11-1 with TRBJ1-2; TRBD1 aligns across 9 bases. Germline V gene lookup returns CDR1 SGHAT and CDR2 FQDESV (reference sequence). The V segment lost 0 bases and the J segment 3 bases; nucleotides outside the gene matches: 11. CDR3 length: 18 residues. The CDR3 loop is CASSLALGTGRRDYGYTF. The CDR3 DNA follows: TGTGCCAGCAGCTTAGCCCTTGGGACAGGGAGGCGGGACTATGGCTACACCTTC.

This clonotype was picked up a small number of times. The CDR3 spells CASSQWAGTTSTDTQYF. The CDR3 bases are TGCGCCAGCAGCCAATGGGCCGGGACGACTAGCACAGATACGCAGTATTTT. V gene TRBV4-3 combines with J gene TRBJ2-3; D tentatively reads TRBD1 or TRBD2 (5 bases each). Trimming cost V 2 bases and J 0 bases, with 15 bases left between them. CDR3 length: 17 amino acids. Germline V gene sequence: CDR1 LGHNA, CDR2 YSLEER.

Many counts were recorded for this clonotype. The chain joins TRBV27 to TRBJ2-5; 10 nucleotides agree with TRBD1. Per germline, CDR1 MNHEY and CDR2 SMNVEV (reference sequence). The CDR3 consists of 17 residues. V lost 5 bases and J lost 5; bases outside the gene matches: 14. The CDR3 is CASSPYRDRGLRETQYF. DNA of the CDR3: TGTGCCAGCAGTCCGTACCGGGACAGGGGTTTGCGGGAGACCCAGTACTTC.

The DNA of the CDR3 is TGTGCCAGCAGCGTAGGGTGGGGAGCGGCCTACAATGAGCAGTTCTTC. It specifies CASSVGWGAAYNEQFF. This chain connects TRBV9 to TRBJ2-1; tentative D call: TRBD2 (5 bases). V gave up 0 bases and J gave up 2 bases, with 12 bases separating them. CDR3 length: 16 residues. Per germline, CDR1 SGDLS and CDR2 YYNGEE.

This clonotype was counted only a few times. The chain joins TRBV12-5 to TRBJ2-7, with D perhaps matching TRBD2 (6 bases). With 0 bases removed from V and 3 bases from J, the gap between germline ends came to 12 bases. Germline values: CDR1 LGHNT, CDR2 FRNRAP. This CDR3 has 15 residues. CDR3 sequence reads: CASGLVGGWDYEQYF. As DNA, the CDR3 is TGTGCTAGTGGTTTGGTAGGAGGGTGGGACTACGAGCAGTACTTC.

CDR3 residues: CASSPETAWYGYTF. CDR3 bases: TGCGCCAGCAGTCCCGAGACCGCCTGGTATGGCTACACCTTC. The gene calls are TRBV4-1 and TRBJ1-2; no clear D. Trimming cost V 6 bases and J 5 bases, with 16 bases left between them. CDR1 and CDR2 (germline): MGHRA, YSYEKL. The CDR3 spans 14 residues.

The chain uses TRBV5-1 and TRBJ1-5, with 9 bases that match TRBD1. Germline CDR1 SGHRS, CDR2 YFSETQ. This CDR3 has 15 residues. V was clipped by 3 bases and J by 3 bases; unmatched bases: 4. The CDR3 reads CASSSGQGYNQPQHF. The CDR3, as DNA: TGCGCCAGCAGCTCAGGACAGGGGTACAATCAGCCCCAGCATTTT. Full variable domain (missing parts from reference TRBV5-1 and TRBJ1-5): KAGVTQTPRYLIKTRGQQVTLSCSPISGHRSVSWYQQTPGQGLQFLFEYFSETQRNKGNFPGRFSGRQFSNSRSEMNVSTLELGDSALYLCASSSGQGYNQPQHFGDGTRLSIL.